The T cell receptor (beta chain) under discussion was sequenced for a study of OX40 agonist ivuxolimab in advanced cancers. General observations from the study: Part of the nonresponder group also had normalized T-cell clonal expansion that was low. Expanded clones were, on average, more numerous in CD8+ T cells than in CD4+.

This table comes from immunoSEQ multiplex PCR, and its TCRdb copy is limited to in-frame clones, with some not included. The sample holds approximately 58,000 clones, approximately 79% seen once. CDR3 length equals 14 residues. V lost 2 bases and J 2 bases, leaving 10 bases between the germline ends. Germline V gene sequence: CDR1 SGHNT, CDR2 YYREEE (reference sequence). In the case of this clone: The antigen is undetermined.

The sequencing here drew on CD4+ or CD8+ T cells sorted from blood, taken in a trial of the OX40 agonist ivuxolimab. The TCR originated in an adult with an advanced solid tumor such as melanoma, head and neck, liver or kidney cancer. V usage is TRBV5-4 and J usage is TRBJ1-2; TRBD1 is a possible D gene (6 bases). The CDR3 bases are TGTGCCAGCAGCTTTTTCGACAGGAACTATGGCTACACCTTC. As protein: CASSFFDRNYGYTF.